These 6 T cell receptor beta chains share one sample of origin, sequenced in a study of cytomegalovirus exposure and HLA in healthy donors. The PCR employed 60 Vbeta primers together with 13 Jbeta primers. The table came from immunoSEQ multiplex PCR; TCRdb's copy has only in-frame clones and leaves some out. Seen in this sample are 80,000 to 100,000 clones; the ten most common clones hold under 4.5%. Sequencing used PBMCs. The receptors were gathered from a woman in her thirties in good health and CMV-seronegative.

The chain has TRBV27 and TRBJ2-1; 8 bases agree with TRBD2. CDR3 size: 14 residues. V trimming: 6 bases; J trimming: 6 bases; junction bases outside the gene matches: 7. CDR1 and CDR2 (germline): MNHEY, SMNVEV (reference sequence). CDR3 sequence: CASRPPGLGNEQFF. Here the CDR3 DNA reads TGTGCCAGCAGACCCCCGGGACTAGGCAATGAGCAGTTCTTC.

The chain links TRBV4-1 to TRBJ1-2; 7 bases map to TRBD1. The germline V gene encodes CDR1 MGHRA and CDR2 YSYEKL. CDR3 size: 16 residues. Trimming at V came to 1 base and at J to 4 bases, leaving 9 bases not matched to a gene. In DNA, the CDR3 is TGCGCCAGCAGCCAAGGGCAGGGGGACGGTATCTATGGCTACACCTTC. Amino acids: CASSQGQGDGIYGYTF.

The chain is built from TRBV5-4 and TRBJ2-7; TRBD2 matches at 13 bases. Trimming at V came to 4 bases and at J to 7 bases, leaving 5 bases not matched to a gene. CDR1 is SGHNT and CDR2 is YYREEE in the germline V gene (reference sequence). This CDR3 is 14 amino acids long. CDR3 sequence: CASSMGLAGREQYF. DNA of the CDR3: TGTGCCAGCAGCATGGGACTAGCGGGGCGTGAGCAGTACTTC.

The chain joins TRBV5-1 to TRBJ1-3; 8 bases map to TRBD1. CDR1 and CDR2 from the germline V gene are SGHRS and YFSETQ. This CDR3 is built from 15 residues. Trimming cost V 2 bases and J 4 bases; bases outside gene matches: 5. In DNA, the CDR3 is TGCGCCAGCAGCTTTCAGGGGGCTAGAGGAAACACCATATATTTT. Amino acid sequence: CASSFQGARGNTIYF.

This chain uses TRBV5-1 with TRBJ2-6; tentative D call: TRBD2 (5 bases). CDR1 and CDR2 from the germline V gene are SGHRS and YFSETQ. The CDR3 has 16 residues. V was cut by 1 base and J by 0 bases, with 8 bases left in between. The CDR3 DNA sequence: TGCGCCAGCAGCTTGTTGGGGAGCTCTGGGGCCAACGTCCTGACTTTC. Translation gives CASSLLGSSGANVLTF. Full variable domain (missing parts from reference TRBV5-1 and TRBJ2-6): KAGVTQTPRYLIKTRGQQVTLSCSPISGHRSVSWYQQTPGQGLQFLFEYFSETQRNKGNFPGRFSGRQFSNSRSEMNVSTLELGDSALYLCASSLLGSSGANVLTFGAGSRLTVL.

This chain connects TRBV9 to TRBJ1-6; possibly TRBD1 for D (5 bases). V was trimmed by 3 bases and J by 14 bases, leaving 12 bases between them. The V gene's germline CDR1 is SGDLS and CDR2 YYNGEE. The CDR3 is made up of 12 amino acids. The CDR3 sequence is CASSAALGALHF. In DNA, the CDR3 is TGTGCCAGCAGCGCGGCCCTAGGGGCCCTCCACTTT. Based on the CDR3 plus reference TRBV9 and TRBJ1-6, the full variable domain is DSGVTQTPKHLITATGQRVTLRCSPRSGDLSVYWYQQSLDQGLQFLIQYYNGEERAKGNILERFSAQQFPDLHSELNLSSLELGDSALYFCASSAALGALHFGNGTRLTVT.